One sample yielded the 15 T cell receptor beta chains listed below, sequenced in a study of blood T cell repertoires in COVID-19. Assay: immunoSEQ multiplex PCR; the TCRdb copy retains only in-frame clones and omits some. The repertoire holds around 52,000 clones, with 82% as singletons. Material for sequencing was peripheral blood. The receptors derive from a woman aged 60-75 years with acute or convalescent COVID-19.

Only a few counts were recorded for this clone. The chain combines TRBV7-8 with TRBJ1-1; D ambiguous. Trimming stripped 1 base from V and 4 bases from J, with 4 bases between. The germline CDR1 and CDR2 sequences are SGHVS and FQNEAQ. The CDR3 spans 12 residues. CDR3 DNA sequence: TGTGCCAGCAGCTTAGGGGCCACTGAAGCTTTCTTT. This encodes CASSLGATEAFF.

The V call is TRBV19, the J call TRBJ1-4; 8 bases are a match to TRBD1. The CDR3 totals 13 residues. The germline gives CDR1 LNHDA, CDR2 SQIVND (reference sequence). The V gene end was trimmed by 5 bases and the J gene end by 7 bases; junction bases not matched to a gene: 3. CDR3 sequence reads: CASSGQGAEKLFF. The DNA of the CDR3 is TGTGCCAGTAGTGGACAGGGCGCTGAAAAACTGTTTTTT.

The V call is TRBV9, the J call TRBJ2-6; possible D gene TRBD1, 5 bases. The CDR3 has 15 residues. Trimming left V 0 bases short and J 4 bases short, with 8 bases between. The V gene's germline CDR1 is SGDLS and CDR2 YYNGEE. The CDR3 sequence is CASSVAQGGANVLTF. CDR3 nucleotides: TGTGCCAGCAGCGTAGCTCAGGGCGGGGCCAACGTCCTGACTTTC.

The chain couples TRBV7-2 to TRBJ1-1; D may be TRBD1 (6 bases). CDR3 size: 14 residues. Germline V CDR1 and CDR2: SGHTA, FQGNSA. Trimming took 3 bases from V and 2 from J, leaving 10 bases between them. Written as DNA, the CDR3 is TGTGCCAGCAGCTTCTGGACAGCTAACACTGAAGCTTTCTTT. Protein sequence: CASSFWTANTEAFF.

The chain links TRBV19 to TRBJ1-1; 9 bases line up with TRBD1. The V gene's germline CDR1 is LNHDA and CDR2 SQIVND (reference sequence). J lost 6 bases, V lost 6 bases, and 11 bases had no gene match. This CDR3 is 15 amino acids long. The CDR3 DNA is TGTGCCAGTAGAAAAACCGGGACAGGGACGGCTGAAGCTTTCTTT. Translating it yields CASRKTGTGTAEAFF.

This clone showed up just once. The chain employs TRBV7-2 and TRBJ1-2; 10 nucleotides line up with TRBD1. The CDR3 loop spans 16 amino acids. Trimming at V came to 0 bases and at J to 6 bases, leaving 7 bases not matched to a gene. In germline, CDR1 is SGHTA, CDR2 FQGNSA. The DNA for the CDR3 is TGTGCCAGCAGCTTAGCAGCCCGGGACAGGGGTCATGGCTACACCTTC. Its protein is CASSLAARDRGHGYTF.

In this sample, this clone turned up once. CDR3 coding DNA: TGTGCCATCAGTCAGACAGGGGGCGAAACTGAAGCTTTCTTT. Protein product: CAISQTGGETEAFF. V is TRBV10-3 and J is TRBJ1-1; TRBD1 matches 10 bases. From germline, CDR1 is ENHRY and CDR2 SYGVKD. With V trimmed by 5 bases and J by 5 bases, 5 bases remained unmatched. This CDR3 has 14 residues.

This chain connects TRBV7-2 to TRBJ2-7, with TRBD1 matching 9 bases. This CDR3 contains 15 residues. Losses at the gene ends were 7 bases for V and 2 bases for J; bases not matched to a gene: 9. Looked up from germline, CDR1 is SGHTA and CDR2 is FQGNSA. Here the CDR3 DNA reads TGTGCCAGCAACACCGGGACAGGGCTAACCTACGAGCAGTACTTC. Translation gives CASNTGTGLTYEQYF.

Of note for this clone: The junction differs from germline at one of its ends, possibly a read error. The chain links TRBV7-9 to TRBJ1-2; perhaps TRBD1 as D (5 bases). The CDR3 extends over 13 amino acids. The germline gives CDR1 SEHNR, CDR2 FQNEAQ (reference sequence). The CDR3 DNA follows: TGTGCCAGCAGCTTAGGGGGCGCATATGACTACACCTTC. Protein: CASSLGGAYDYTF.

This chain uses TRBV24-1 with TRBJ1-2; 7 nucleotides agree with TRBD1. CDR1 is KGHDR, CDR2 SFDVKD, per germline. The V gene end was trimmed by 4 bases and the J gene end by 4 bases; junction bases not matched to a gene: 8. There are 15 residues in the CDR3. CDR3: CATSDRGTAPYGYTF. The CDR3 region has the DNA TGTGCCACCAGTGACCGGGGGACAGCTCCCTATGGCTACACCTTC.

The chain uses TRBV6-5 and TRBJ1-5, with D maybe TRBD1 (6 bases). Trimming removed 6 bases from V and 6 bases from J, with 15 bases in between. The germline V gene has CDR1 MNHEY and CDR2 SVGAGI. CDR3 length: 14 residues. The CDR3 protein is CASSSDSAFQPQHF. The DNA of the CDR3 is TGTGCCAGCAGCTCGGACAGCGCTTTTCAGCCCCAGCATTTT.

The rearrangement joins TRBV2 to TRBJ1-5; D perhaps matches TRBD1 (5 bases). Germline CDR1 SNHLY, CDR2 FYNNEI. This CDR3 is 13 amino acids long. With 4 bases removed from V and 6 bases from J, the gap between germline ends came to 10 bases. Here the CDR3 reads CASSGGAAQPQHF. The CDR3 DNA is TGTGCCAGCAGTGGCGGGGCAGCTCAGCCCCAGCATTTT. Variable domain in full (rest from reference TRBV2 and TRBJ1-5): EPEVTQTPSHQVTQMGQEVILRCVPISNHLYFYWYRQILGQKVEFLVSFYNNEISEKSEIFDDQFSVERPDGSNFTLKIRSTKLEDSAMYFCASSGGAAQPQHFGDGTRLSIL.

This chain joins TRBV5-1 and TRBJ1-4; D remains unclear. The CDR3 contains 14 residues. Germline V gives CDR1 SGHRS, CDR2 YFSETQ. Trimming left V 1 base short and J 2 bases short, with 6 bases between. CDR3 loop: CASSLTRTNEKLFF. For the CDR3, the DNA is TGCGCCAGCAGCTTGACTCGCACTAATGAAAAACTGTTTTTT. Full variable domain (remainder filled in from reference TRBV5-1 and TRBJ1-4): KAGVTQTPRYLIKTRGQQVTLSCSPISGHRSVSWYQQTPGQGLQFLFEYFSETQRNKGNFPGRFSGRQFSNSRSEMNVSTLELGDSALYLCASSLTRTNEKLFFGSGTQLSVL.

The chain uses TRBV10-3 and TRBJ2-2; D gene uncertain. Trimming left V 4 bases short and J 1 base short, with 7 bases between. CDR1 ENHRY and CDR2 SYGVKD come from the germline V gene. CDR3 length: 14 residues. The CDR3 loop reads CAISGRQNTGELFF. The CDR3 bases are TGTGCCATCAGTGGAAGACAGAACACCGGGGAGCTGTTTTTT.

The chain combines TRBV9 with TRBJ2-6, with D perhaps TRBD2 (5 bases). The CDR3 is made up of 20 amino acids. V was clipped by 4 bases and J by 2 bases, with 25 bases between them. Per the germline V gene, CDR1 is SGDLS and CDR2 is YYNGEE. CDR3 bases: TGTGCCAGCAGCCCAGCGGTTTCAAGGGCCACCTATCCTGGGGCCAACGTCCTGACTTTC. Amino acids: CASSPAVSRATYPGANVLTF.